The 24 T cell receptor beta chains reported below all come from one sample, sequenced in a study of cytomegalovirus exposure and HLA in healthy donors. Clones were sequenced by immunoSEQ multiplex PCR, and TCRdb holds only the in-frame ones, with some missing. The profile shows tens of thousands of clones, 94% of them singletons. Sequenced input: PBMCs. These receptors came from a young man in good health and CMV-seropositive.

V usage is TRBV18 and J usage is TRBJ1-4; D possibly corresponds to TRBD1 (5 bases). With 1 base removed from V and 10 bases from J, the gap between germline ends came to 22 bases. The CDR3 runs 17 residues. The germline V gene encodes CDR1 KGHSH and CDR2 LQKENI. The DNA for the CDR3 is TGTGCCAGCTCACCACGTGAGACCCCGCTGGGGGGAGGAAAACTGTTTTTT. Protein product: CASSPRETPLGGGKLFF.

The gene calls are TRBV10-3 and TRBJ2-7, with 7 bases matching TRBD1. The V segment lost 11 bases and the J segment 0 bases; nucleotides outside the gene matches: 7. The germline V gene encodes CDR1 ENHRY and CDR2 SYGVKD. This CDR3 contains 13 residues. The CDR3: CAVGQTDSYEQYF. DNA of the CDR3: TGTGCCGTGGGACAGACGGACTCCTACGAGCAGTACTTC.

The chain carries TRBV28 and TRBJ2-1, with 8 bases identical to TRBD2. This CDR3 is built from 14 residues. The germline CDR1 and CDR2 sequences are MDHEN and SYDVKM. The ends lost 7 bases at V and 5 bases at J; junction bases unmatched: 7. The CDR3 region is CASTVAGPNNEQFF. For the CDR3, the DNA is TGTGCCAGCACGGTAGCGGGACCTAACAATGAGCAGTTCTTC.

The chain combines TRBV6-6 with TRBJ2-3; 10 bases map to TRBD2. Trimming removed 6 bases from V and 2 bases from J; junction bases left unmatched: 2. CDR1 MNHNY and CDR2 SVGAGI come from the germline V gene (reference sequence). This CDR3 comprises 14 residues. CDR3: CASRSGRATDTQYF. The CDR3 DNA is TGTGCCAGCAGGAGCGGGAGGGCCACAGATACGCAGTATTTT.

The chain combines TRBV11-2 with TRBJ2-3; maybe TRBD2 (5 bases). Trimming pared 0 bases from V and 2 bases from J, leaving 21 bases between. The CDR3 totals 19 residues. The germline V gene encodes CDR1 SGHAT and CDR2 FQNNGV. CDR3 nucleotides: TGTGCCAGCAGCTTAGATGGGATCTACGTGCCGGGGTACACAGATACGCAGTATTTT. Amino acid sequence: CASSLDGIYVPGYTDTQYF.

The gene calls are TRBV6-6 and TRBJ1-2, with D maybe TRBD1 (5 bases). The V end was cut by 0 bases, the J end by 3 bases, with 14 bases between. The CDR3 is 16 residues long. Per germline, CDR1 MNHNY and CDR2 SVGAGI (reference sequence). The CDR3 nucleotides are TGTGCCAGCAGTTACTCGAGCCAGGGAACCTACTATGGCTACACCTTC. Protein: CASSYSSQGTYYGYTF.

This chain connects TRBV29-1 to TRBJ1-2, with D unclear. V shed 5 bases and J shed 7 bases, with 11 bases lying between them. CDR1 and CDR2 from the germline V gene are SQVTM and ANQGSEA. The CDR3 consists of 11 residues. The chain's CDR3 is CSVKTISGYTF. In DNA, the CDR3 is TGCAGCGTTAAAACAATCTCTGGCTACACCTTC. Filled out from reference TRBV29-1 and TRBJ1-2, the complete variable domain reads SAVISQKPSRDICQRGTSLTIQCQVDSQVTMMFWYRQQPGQSLTLIATANQGSEATYESGFVIDKFPISRPNLTFSTLTVSNMSPEDSSIYLCSVKTISGYTFGSGTRLTVV.

The chain is built from TRBV10-3 and TRBJ2-6, with D possibly matching TRBD1 (6 bases). There are 13 residues in the CDR3. CDR1 and CDR2 (germline): ENHRY, SYGVKD. Deletions cut 7 bases from V and 13 bases from J, with 17 bases between. DNA of the CDR3: TGTGCCATCAACCGACAGGCCACAGGAGTCCTGACTTTC. This codes for CAINRQATGVLTF.

The chain recombines TRBV12-5 with TRBJ2-5; 10 bases line up with TRBD2. The trim removed 0 bases at V and 1 base at J, leaving 5 bases unmatched. The CDR3 sequence is 17 residues long. The germline gives CDR1 LGHNT, CDR2 FRNRAP. The CDR3 DNA sequence: TGTGCTAGTGGTTTGGTACTTAGCGGGGGGCCCCAAGAGACCCAGTACTTC. Its translation: CASGLVLSGGPQETQYF.

This chain uses TRBV15 with TRBJ1-3; D is unresolved. The CDR3 is made up of 19 amino acids. The germline V gene has CDR1 LNHNV and CDR2 YYDKDF (reference sequence). Trimming cost V 0 bases and J 0 bases, with 18 bases left between them. The CDR3 DNA reads as TGTGCCACCAGCAGAGATTACACCCCCACCCGGGACTCTGGAAACACCATATATTTT. Its translation: CATSRDYTPTRDSGNTIYF. Together with reference TRBV15 and TRBJ1-3, the CDR3 gives the full variable domain: DAMVIQNPRYQVTQFGKPVTLSCSQTLNHNVMYWYQQKSSQAPKLLFHYYDKDFNNEADTPDNFQSRRPNTSFCFLDIRSPGLGDTAMYLCATSRDYTPTRDSGNTIYFGEGSWLTVV.

V gene TRBV29-1 combines with J gene TRBJ2-7; the match to TRBD2 covers 9 bases. Germline assignment: CDR1 SQVTM and CDR2 ANQGSEA. V lost 4 bases and J lost 1; bases outside the gene matches: 8. The CDR3 runs to 15 residues. The CDR3 bases are TGCAGCGTTGGAGGGCTAGCGGGGTTTTCCTACGAGCAGTACTTC. This encodes CSVGGLAGFSYEQYF.

V gene TRBV6-4 combines with J gene TRBJ2-7; 7 bases match TRBD2. Germline lookup yields CDR1 MRHNA and CDR2 SNTAGT. This CDR3 spans 13 amino acids. V was clipped by 3 bases and J by 5 bases; unmatched bases: 4. The CDR3 loop is CASSERGGDEQYF. The CDR3 bases are TGTGCCAGCAGTGAACGGGGAGGGGACGAGCAGTACTTC.

This chain joins TRBV9 and TRBJ2-3; 7 bases are shared with TRBD2. The CDR3 loop spans 15 amino acids. The ends lost 4 bases at V and 6 bases at J; junction bases unmatched: 11. CDR1 is SGDLS and CDR2 is YYNGEE in the germline V gene. CDR3 in amino acids: CASSLRDYQADTQYF. CDR3 coding DNA: TGTGCCAGCAGCCTTCGGGACTACCAAGCTGATACGCAGTATTTT.

A single count supports this clone. The chain has TRBV6-5 and TRBJ2-1; perhaps TRBD2 as D (5 bases). From germline, CDR1 is MNHEY and CDR2 SVGAGI. Trimming removed 6 bases from V and 3 bases from J, with 15 bases in between. This CDR3 has 15 residues. The CDR3: CASSTDEGGYNEQFF. DNA for the CDR3: TGTGCCAGCAGCACCGACGAGGGTGGCTACAATGAGCAGTTCTTC.

This clone showed up just once. The chain uses TRBV29-1 and TRBJ2-5, with D possibly TRBD1 on 6 matching bases. The CDR3 spans 11 residues. Trimming pared 7 bases from V and 2 bases from J, leaving 8 bases between. The germline gives CDR1 SQVTM, CDR2 ANQGSEA. The CDR3 here is CSDRVQETQYF. The CDR3 region has the DNA TGCAGCGACAGGGTTCAAGAGACCCAGTACTTC.

The rearrangement joins TRBV11-2 to TRBJ1-1, with unresolved D. This CDR3 has 13 amino acids. CDR1 is SGHAT, CDR2 FQNNGV, per germline. The germline V and J ends were trimmed by 0 bases and 8 bases, with 10 bases remaining between them. CDR3 residues: CASSLDLVREAFF. The CDR3 coding sequence is TGTGCCAGCAGCTTAGATCTGGTCAGAGAAGCTTTCTTT.

For the CDR3, the DNA is TGCGCCAGCAGCTTGTCTCCTAGCGGGAGTTATAGTGGATACAATGAGCAGTTCTTC. This translates into CASSLSPSGSYSGYNEQFF. This chain connects TRBV5-1 to TRBJ2-1; TRBD2 aligns across 10 bases. Germline CDR1 SGHRS, CDR2 YFSETQ. This CDR3 comprises 19 residues. J lost 4 bases, V lost 1 base, and 14 bases had no gene match. Supplemented by reference TRBV5-1 and TRBJ2-1, the full variable domain reads KAGVTQTPRYLIKTRGQQVTLSCSPISGHRSVSWYQQTPGQGLQFLFEYFSETQRNKGNFPGRFSGRQFSNSRSEMNVSTLELGDSALYLCASSLSPSGSYSGYNEQFFGPGTRLTVL.

This sequence joins TRBV12-2 and TRBJ1-2; the D call TRBD1 from the table was never checked on the DNA. TRBV12-2 represents a pseudogene. The CDR3 is 14 residues long. Written as DNA, the CDR3 is TGTGCAAGTCGCTTTGGGACAGGGGGCTATGGCTACACCTTC. Translated, it gives CASRFGTGGYGYTF.

The chain recombines TRBV5-1 with TRBJ1-2; tentative D call: TRBD1 (6 bases). The CDR3 covers 13 residues. Germline CDR1 is SGHRS and CDR2 is YFSETQ. Trimming cost V 4 bases and J 8 bases, with 15 bases left between them. The CDR3 sequence: CASSLDTGGGYTF. DNA for the CDR3: TGCGCCAGCAGCCTGGACACTGGGGGCGGCTACACCTTC.

The chain employs TRBV11-1 and TRBJ2-2; 9 bases agree with TRBD1. J gave up 6 bases and V 8 bases, and 1 base lay outside the gene matches. Germline values: CDR1 SGHAT, CDR2 FQDESV (reference sequence). This CDR3 contains 12 residues. DNA for the CDR3: TGTGCCAGCGGACAGGGGTCCGGGGAGCTGTTTTTT. Protein: CASGQGSGELFF.

The V and J genes are TRBV6-5 and TRBJ2-7, with 7 nucleotides matching TRBD2. Germline V lookup: CDR1 MNHEY, CDR2 SVGAGI. This CDR3 spans 15 amino acids. J lost 3 bases, V lost 0 bases, and 5 bases had no gene match. The CDR3 DNA reads as TGTGCCAGCAGTTACTCGTGGGGGGAGGGCTACGAGCAGTACTTC. Translating gives CASSYSWGEGYEQYF.

This chain uses TRBV9 with TRBJ1-3; D possibly corresponds to TRBD1 (6 bases). Per germline, CDR1 SGDLS and CDR2 YYNGEE. Trimming took off 3 bases at V and 3 bases at J, with 7 bases between the two ends. This CDR3 spans 13 amino acids. This chain's CDR3 is CASSDRVGNTIYF. CDR3 bases: TGTGCCAGCAGCGACAGGGTTGGAAACACCATATATTTT.

The genes are TRBV4-1 and TRBJ2-1; D ambiguous. The V and J ends lost 1 base and 0 bases respectively, with 10 bases between them. CDR3 length equals 16 residues. The germline gives CDR1 MGHRA, CDR2 YSYEKL. CDR3 DNA sequence: TGCGCCAGCAGCCAAGTCTTGATGAGCTCCTACAATGAGCAGTTCTTC. This codes for CASSQVLMSSYNEQFF.

The CDR3 nucleotides read TGTGCCAGCAGCGTAGAGGGGAATGGAAACACCATATATTTT. Amino acids: CASSVEGNGNTIYF. The chain joins TRBV9 to TRBJ1-3; tentatively, D is TRBD1 (5 bases). The germline CDR1 and CDR2 sequences are SGDLS and YYNGEE. V lost 0 bases and J 3 bases, leaving 7 bases between the germline ends. The CDR3 length is 14 residues.